One and the same sample provided the 30 T cell receptor beta chains below, sequenced in a study of response to subunit inactivated influenza vaccine. TCRdb recomputed calls from the RT-PCR reads with MiXCR, one row per CDR3 protein. The table shows about half a million distinct CDR3 sequences, with less than 8% occurring only once. This sample comprised PBMCs from blood, obtained around 25 months after vaccination. Source of these receptors: a man aged 50 to 69 who received an inactivated influenza vaccine.

This clonotype occurred a few times. The conserved phenylalanine or tryptophan normally closing the CDR3 is absent here, so this likely arose from a read error. The chain employs TRBV20-1 and TRBJ2-2; D unresolved. V was clipped by 5 bases and J by 7 bases, with 5 bases between them. The CDR3 length is 10 residues. The germline CDR1 and CDR2 sequences are DFQATT and SNEGSKA (reference sequence). The CDR3 bases are TGCAGTGCTCGACGCGGGGAGCTGTTTTCT. Residues: CSARRGELFS.

This clonotype was seen ten or more times. The V gene is TRBV5-1, the J gene TRBJ2-3, with 12 bases aligning to TRBD2. The CDR3 is 16 amino acids. V shed 0 bases, J shed 2 bases, and the junction held 1 base outside the gene matches. Germline lookup yields CDR1 SGHRS and CDR2 YFSETQ. CDR3 bases: TGCGCCAGCAGCTTGGGGACTAGCGGGACCACAGATACGCAGTATTTT. Translating gives CASSLGTSGTTDTQYF.

This clonotype was picked up a small number of times. V is TRBV19 and J is TRBJ1-2; 8 bases agree with TRBD1. V dropped 7 bases and J dropped 2; count of bases not matched to a gene: 12. Germline loops: CDR1 LNHDA, CDR2 SQIVND (reference sequence). The CDR3 length is 16 residues. This CDR3 is CASKTTGASGNYGYTF. DNA for the CDR3: TGTGCCAGTAAAACGACAGGGGCGTCGGGGAACTATGGCTACACCTTC.

This clonotype was observed many times. The chain carries TRBV3-1 and TRBJ2-3; 7 bases match TRBD1. Germline assignment: CDR1 LGHDT and CDR2 YNNKEL (reference sequence). The ends lost 2 bases at V and 6 bases at J; junction bases unmatched: 5. There are 14 residues in the CDR3. The CDR3 coding sequence is TGTGCCAGCAGCCAATTACAGGGGCCGGATACGCAGTATTTT. The encoded protein is CASSQLQGPDTQYF.

This clonotype was recorded a few times. This chain joins TRBV5-1 and TRBJ1-1; TRBD1 might be the D (5 bases). CDR3 size: 14 residues. The germline CDR1 and CDR2 sequences are SGHRS and YFSETQ. V dropped 5 bases and J dropped 7 bases, with 18 bases sitting between them. CDR3 nucleotide sequence: TGCGCCAGCAGGGAGGGACGCCAAACGGGTGAAGCTTTCTTT. This gives the protein CASREGRQTGEAFF.

The sample holds many counts of this clonotype. The CDR3 nucleotides read TGCAGTGCCAGAAACAGCTACGAGCAGTACTTC. Translation gives CSARNSYEQYF. The V gene is TRBV20-1, the J gene TRBJ2-7, with D uncertain. Germline lookup yields CDR1 DFQATT and CDR2 SNEGSKA (reference sequence). The V and J ends lost 6 bases and 3 bases respectively, with 9 bases between them. This CDR3 has 11 residues.

This clonotype was picked up a small number of times. The chain is built from TRBV6-2 or TRBV6-3 and TRBJ2-2; D remains ambiguous. The CDR3 length is 14 residues. The germline V gene has CDR1 MNHEY and CDR2 SVGEGT. Trimming pared 5 bases from V and 7 bases from J, leaving 14 bases between. CDR3 sequence: CASSPLTIGGELFF. Here the CDR3 DNA reads TGTGCCAGCAGTCCCCTGACGATAGGCGGGGAGCTGTTTTTT.

Details on this clonotype: Relative to the germline gene, one junction end is altered; a read error may explain this. The chain combines TRBV28 with TRBJ2-2; tentative D call: TRBD2 (5 bases). Germline V gene sequence: CDR1 MDHEN, CDR2 SYDVKM. The CDR3 spans 12 residues. The CDR3 bases are TGTGCCAGCAGGCAGGTCACCGGGGAGCTGCTTTTT. Protein product: CASRQVTGELLF.

Concerning this clonotype itself: A much larger clone lies one base from this, so it may be a read error. Because the CDR3 is missing its conserved closing phenylalanine or tryptophan, this is likely a read error. Here the CDR3 DNA reads TGTGCCATCAGTGAGTTGTGGAATGAGCAGTTCTAC. This encodes CAISELWNEQFY. The chain uses TRBV10-3 and TRBJ2-1; D gene ambiguous. Trimming took 1 base from V and 7 from J, leaving 5 bases between them. This CDR3 region has 12 residues. Per germline, CDR1 ENHRY and CDR2 SYGVKD.

V is TRBV7-2 and J is TRBJ1-3; 10 bases are shared with TRBD1. The CDR3 is made up of 15 amino acids. V was clipped by 1 base and J by 10 bases; unmatched bases: 7. Germline values: CDR1 SGHTA, CDR2 FQGNSA. The CDR3 loop reads CASSLGGQGKSTIYF. The DNA for the CDR3 is TGTGCCAGCAGCTTAGGGGGACAGGGGAAATCGACCATATATTTT.

This clonotype was counted ten times or more. The gene calls are TRBV5-1 and TRBJ2-3; 9 nucleotides match TRBD2. The CDR3 covers 17 residues. The trim removed 4 bases at V and 2 bases at J, leaving 11 bases unmatched. Germline values: CDR1 SGHRS, CDR2 YFSETQ. Here the CDR3 reads CASSPLRTSADTDTQYF. For the CDR3, the DNA is TGCGCCAGCAGCCCACTCCGGACTAGCGCAGACACAGATACGCAGTATTTT.

This clonotype occurred a few times. CDR3 bases: TGCGCCAGCAGGGATGAGGGGGCGTGGGAGTACACCTTC. As protein: CASRDEGAWEYTF. The chain is built from TRBV5-1 and TRBJ1-2, with 7 bases aligning to TRBD1. V was pared by 5 bases and J by 11 bases, with 12 bases of the junction left unmatched. CDR1 SGHRS and CDR2 YFSETQ come from the germline V gene. The CDR3 consists of 13 residues.

V gene TRBV27 combines with J gene TRBJ2-7; D is perhaps TRBD1 (6 bases). The CDR3 contains 15 residues. V was clipped by 2 bases and J by 2 bases, with 13 bases between them. The germline gives CDR1 MNHEY, CDR2 SMNVEV (reference sequence). The CDR3 DNA reads TGTGCCAGCAGTTTAGGTATCTGGGGGCCCTACGAGCAGTACTTC. This gives the protein CASSLGIWGPYEQYF.

This chain uses TRBV4-2 with TRBJ2-1; weak D call: TRBD2 (6 bases). The CDR3 has 17 amino acids. From germline, CDR1 is LGHNA and CDR2 YNFKEQ. V gave up 4 bases and J gave up 2 bases, with 18 bases separating them. DNA of the CDR3: TGTGCCAGCAGCCCCCATTTCTCCGGGAGTACCTACAATGAGCAGTTCTTC. Encoded protein: CASSPHFSGSTYNEQFF.

This chain links TRBV30 with TRBJ1-1; perhaps TRBD1 as D (5 bases). Germline loops: CDR1 GTSNPN, CDR2 SVGIG (reference sequence). CDR3 length: 13 amino acids. V lost 0 bases and J 5 bases, leaving 10 bases between the germline ends. CDR3 sequence: CAWSVRGQTEAFF. CDR3 bases: TGTGCCTGGAGTGTACGGGGCCAGACTGAAGCTTTCTTT. Using reference TRBV30 and TRBJ1-1 for the parts outside the CDR3, the full variable domain is SQTIHQWPATLVQPVGSPLSLECTVEGTSNPNLYWYRQAAGRGLQLLFYSVGIGQISSEVPQNLSASRPQDRQFILSSKKLLLSDSGFYLCAWSVRGQTEAFFGQGTRLTVV.

This clonotype was counted many times. The chain is built from TRBV20-1 and TRBJ2-1; D call uncertain. CDR3 length: 17 amino acids. CDR1 is DFQATT, CDR2 SNEGSKA, per germline (reference sequence). Between the trimmed V and J ends, which lost 3 bases and 4 bases, there was a span of 22 bases. CDR3 amino acids: CSASLSAGRPMYNEQFF. CDR3 sequence (DNA): TGCAGTGCTAGTCTCTCGGCTGGACGACCGATGTACAATGAGCAGTTCTTC.

This clonotype was found many times. The rearrangement uses TRBV4-3 and TRBJ2-5, with TRBD1 matching over 8 bases. V was pared by 0 bases and J by 7 bases, with 4 bases of the junction left unmatched. This CDR3 has 14 residues. CDR1 and CDR2 from the germline V gene are LGHNA and YSLEER. The CDR3 loop is CASSQDDRGMTQYF. CDR3 DNA sequence: TGCGCCAGCAGCCAAGATGACAGGGGAATGACCCAGTACTTC.

The sample holds one count of this clonotype. V and J are TRBV25-1 and TRBJ2-3, with TRBD2 identical over 7 bases. V shed 3 bases, J shed 0 bases, and the junction held 9 bases outside the gene matches. The CDR3 runs 17 residues. The germline V gene has CDR1 MGHDK and CDR2 SYGVNS. This CDR3 reads CASSDGFSGYSTDTQYF. In DNA, the CDR3 is TGTGCCAGCAGTGATGGCTTTAGCGGGTACAGCACAGATACGCAGTATTTT.

This clonotype was detected a few times. The CDR3 DNA sequence: TGTGCCAGCAGTCCACAGGGGTTCACCGGGGAGCTGTTTTTT. Translated: CASSPQGFTGELFF. The V gene is TRBV6-1, the J gene TRBJ2-2; 7 nucleotides agree with TRBD1. Germline assignment: CDR1 MNHNS and CDR2 SASEGT. The CDR3 has 14 amino acids. The V segment lost 5 bases and the J segment 4 bases; nucleotides outside the gene matches: 4.

This clonotype occurred many times. The CDR3, as DNA: TGTGCCAGCAGCCAAGATTTCCGAGTAACCGATACGCAGTATTTT. Its protein product is CASSQDFRVTDTQYF. This sequence joins TRBV4-2 and TRBJ2-3; D remains unclear. Germline loops: CDR1 LGHNA, CDR2 YNFKEQ. This CDR3 is built from 15 residues. V shed 0 bases and J shed 6 bases, with 13 bases lying between them.

This clonotype was detected only a few times. The chain uses TRBV7-9 and TRBJ1-1; D remains unclear. Germline CDR1 is SEHNR and CDR2 is FQNEAQ (reference sequence). This CDR3 contains 11 residues. V was trimmed by 4 bases and J by 10 bases, leaving 10 bases between them. CDR3 sequence reads: CASSSDYGAFF. In nucleotides, the CDR3 is TGTGCCAGCAGCTCGGACTATGGAGCTTTCTTT.

The chain has TRBV5-1 and TRBJ2-1, with D perhaps assigned TRBD1 or TRBD2 (6 bases each). The CDR3 length is 14 residues. Germline V gene lookup returns CDR1 SGHRS and CDR2 YFSETQ. Trimming took 2 bases from V and 8 from J, leaving 14 bases between them. Here the CDR3 DNA reads TGCGCCAGCAGCTTACAGGGAGGAAAGGATGAGCAGTTCTTC. It is translated as CASSLQGGKDEQFF.

This clonotype occurred many times. This chain's CDR3 is CASSPGTLSGELFF. CDR3 sequence (DNA): TGTGCCAGCAGCCCCGGGACTCTTTCGGGGGAGCTGTTTTTT. The rearrangement joins TRBV7-3 to TRBJ2-2, with D possibly being TRBD2 (6 bases). The V and J ends lost 5 bases and 8 bases respectively, with 15 bases between them. The CDR3 has 14 amino acids. From germline, CDR1 is SGHTA and CDR2 FQGTGA.

This clonotype was picked up a small number of times. The chain carries TRBV24-1 and TRBJ2-3, with D perhaps TRBD1 or TRBD2 (5 bases each). The CDR3 totals 15 residues. Per the germline V gene, CDR1 is KGHDR and CDR2 is SFDVKD. Trimming removed 3 bases at V and 3 bases at J, with 12 bases between. CDR3 sequence: CATSDRRGVTDTQYF. CDR3 sequence (DNA): TGTGCCACCAGTGATCGGAGAGGGGTGACAGATACGCAGTATTTT.

V gene TRBV6-2 or TRBV6-3 combines with J gene TRBJ2-7; D is perhaps TRBD1 (5 bases). V was clipped by 2 bases and J by 3 bases, with 8 bases between them. The CDR3 length is 13 residues. Germline CDR1 MNHEY, CDR2 SVGEGT. The CDR3 here is CASSYQGNYEQYF. In DNA form, the CDR3 reads TGTGCCAGCAGTTACCAGGGAAACTACGAGCAGTACTTC.

This clonotype has a handful of counts. The chain couples TRBV4-2 to TRBJ2-3; D unclear. This CDR3 contains 12 residues. Deletions cut 3 bases from V and 1 base from J, with 2 bases between. The germline V gene has CDR1 LGHNA and CDR2 YNFKEQ. The CDR3 sequence is CASSHRTDTQYF. In nucleotides, the CDR3 is TGTGCCAGCAGCCACCGCACAGATACGCAGTATTTT.

This clonotype was seen a few times. The chain has TRBV5-1 and TRBJ2-1; D is possibly TRBD1 (8 bases). Trimming stripped 6 bases from V and 0 bases from J, with 16 bases between. The germline CDR1 and CDR2 sequences are SGHRS and YFSETQ. The CDR3 consists of 16 residues. This CDR3 is CASIRGDRSSYNEQFF. CDR3 coding DNA: TGCGCCAGCATCCGGGGGGACAGGAGCTCCTACAATGAGCAGTTCTTC.

The chain couples TRBV25-1 to TRBJ2-7, with 10 bases fitting TRBD1. Germline V gene data show CDR1 as MGHDK and CDR2 as SYGVNS. This CDR3 contains 15 residues. J gave up 5 bases and V 3 bases, and 7 bases lay outside the gene matches. The CDR3 is CASSDPGTGVHEQYF. The CDR3 nucleotides read TGTGCCAGCAGTGACCCCGGGACAGGGGTCCACGAGCAGTACTTC.

The CDR3 DNA sequence: TGTGCCAGCAGTTCCTGGACTTCTTGGATAGCTGCAGATACGCAGTATTTT. It specifies CASSSWTSWIAADTQYF. The genes are TRBV6-2 or TRBV6-3 and TRBJ2-3, with D maybe TRBD2 (5 bases). Germline CDR1 is MNHEY and CDR2 is SVGEGT. There are 17 residues in the CDR3. The ends were cut back, 4 bases at V and 4 bases at J, with 21 bases in the middle.

This clonotype showed up many times. This CDR3 is CAITRTETGLIYGYTF. CDR3 sequence (DNA): TGTGCCATCACCCGAACCGAGACAGGGCTCATCTATGGCTACACCTTC. The rearrangement links TRBV10-3 to TRBJ1-2; 7 bases align to TRBD1. Germline V CDR1 and CDR2: ENHRY, SYGVKD. The CDR3 spans 16 residues. V lost 7 bases to trimming and J lost 4 bases; unmatched junction nucleotides: 15.